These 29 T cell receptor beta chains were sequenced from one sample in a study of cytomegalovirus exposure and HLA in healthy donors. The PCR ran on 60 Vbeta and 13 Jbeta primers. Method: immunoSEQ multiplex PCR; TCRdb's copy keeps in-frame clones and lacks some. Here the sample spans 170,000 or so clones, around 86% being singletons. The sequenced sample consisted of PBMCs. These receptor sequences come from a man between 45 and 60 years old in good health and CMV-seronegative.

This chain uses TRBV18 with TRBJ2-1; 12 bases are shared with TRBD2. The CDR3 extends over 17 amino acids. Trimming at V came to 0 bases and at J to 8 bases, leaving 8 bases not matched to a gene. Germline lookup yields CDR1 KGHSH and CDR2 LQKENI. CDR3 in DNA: TGTGCCAGCTCACCACCGGGGCGACTAGCGGGAGCACATGAGCAGTTCTTC. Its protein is CASSPPGRLAGAHEQFF.

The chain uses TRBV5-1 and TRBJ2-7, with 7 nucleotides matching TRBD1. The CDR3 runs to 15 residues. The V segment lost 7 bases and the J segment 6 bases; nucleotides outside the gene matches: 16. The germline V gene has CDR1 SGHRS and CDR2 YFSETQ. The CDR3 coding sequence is TGCGCCAGCCGGCGTCCGGGACAGACTCTATCCGAGCAGTACTTC. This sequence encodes CASRRPGQTLSEQYF.

The CDR3 reads CAWSTGGVETQYF. CDR3 bases: TGTGCCTGGTCGACAGGGGGCGTCGAGACCCAGTACTTC. The chain carries TRBV30 and TRBJ2-5; 10 bases fit TRBD1. This CDR3 is built from 13 residues. Germline V CDR1 and CDR2: GTSNPN, SVGIG (reference sequence). V gave up 5 bases and J gave up 5 bases; unmatched junction bases: 5.

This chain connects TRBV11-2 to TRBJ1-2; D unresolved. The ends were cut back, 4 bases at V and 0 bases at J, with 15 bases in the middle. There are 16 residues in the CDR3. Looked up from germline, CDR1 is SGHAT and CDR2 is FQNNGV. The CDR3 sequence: CASSSPGISSNYGYTF. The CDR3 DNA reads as TGTGCCAGCAGCTCCCCCGGGATTAGTTCTAACTATGGCTACACCTTC.

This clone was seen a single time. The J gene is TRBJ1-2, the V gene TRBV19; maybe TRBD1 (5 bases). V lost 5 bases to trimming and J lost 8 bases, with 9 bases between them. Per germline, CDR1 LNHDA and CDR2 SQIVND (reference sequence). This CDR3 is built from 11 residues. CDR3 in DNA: TGTGCCAGTAGTCCAGGGAACGGCTACACCTTC. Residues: CASSPGNGYTF.

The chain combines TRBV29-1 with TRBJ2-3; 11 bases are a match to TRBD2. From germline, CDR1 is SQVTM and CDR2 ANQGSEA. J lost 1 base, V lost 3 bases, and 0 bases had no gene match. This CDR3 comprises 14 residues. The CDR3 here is CSVETSGGTDTQYF. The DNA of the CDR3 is TGCAGCGTTGAGACTAGCGGGGGCACAGATACGCAGTATTTT.

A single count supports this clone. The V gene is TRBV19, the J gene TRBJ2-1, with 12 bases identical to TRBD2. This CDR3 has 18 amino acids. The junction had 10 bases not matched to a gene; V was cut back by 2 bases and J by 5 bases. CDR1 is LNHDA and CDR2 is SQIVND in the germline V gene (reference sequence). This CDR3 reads CASSIRLAGVGRNNEQFF. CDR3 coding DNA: TGTGCCAGTAGTATACGACTAGCGGGAGTGGGGCGGAACAATGAGCAGTTCTTC.

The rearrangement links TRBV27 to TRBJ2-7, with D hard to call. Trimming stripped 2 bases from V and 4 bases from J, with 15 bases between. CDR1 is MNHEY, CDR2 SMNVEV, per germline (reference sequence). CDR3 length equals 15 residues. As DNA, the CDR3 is TGTGCCAGCAGTTTAGCAGGTACCCGAAGGTACGAGCAGTACTTC. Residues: CASSLAGTRRYEQYF.

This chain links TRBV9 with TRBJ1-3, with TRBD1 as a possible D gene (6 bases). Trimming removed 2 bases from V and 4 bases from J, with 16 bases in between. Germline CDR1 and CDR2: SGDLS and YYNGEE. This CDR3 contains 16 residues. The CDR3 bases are TGTGCCAGCAGCGTCTCTCAGGGGTTAGGAGGAAACACCATATATTTT. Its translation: CASSVSQGLGGNTIYF.

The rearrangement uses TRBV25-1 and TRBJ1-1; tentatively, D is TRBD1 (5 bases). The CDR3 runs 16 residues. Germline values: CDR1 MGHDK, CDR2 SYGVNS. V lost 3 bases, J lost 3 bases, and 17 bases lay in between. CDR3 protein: CASSDRGGISYTEAFF. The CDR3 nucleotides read TGTGCCAGCAGTGATCGGGGGGGTATCAGTTACACTGAAGCTTTCTTT.

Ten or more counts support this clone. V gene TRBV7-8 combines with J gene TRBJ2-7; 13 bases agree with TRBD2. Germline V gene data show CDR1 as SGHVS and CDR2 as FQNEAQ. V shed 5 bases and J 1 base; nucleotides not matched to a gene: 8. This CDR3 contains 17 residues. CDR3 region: CASSPKGLAGPSYEQYF. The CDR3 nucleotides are TGTGCCAGCAGCCCTAAGGGACTAGCGGGACCTTCCTACGAGCAGTACTTC.

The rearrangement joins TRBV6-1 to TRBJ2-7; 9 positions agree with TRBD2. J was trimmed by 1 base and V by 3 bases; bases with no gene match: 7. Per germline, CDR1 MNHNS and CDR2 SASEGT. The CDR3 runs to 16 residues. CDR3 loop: CASSDHGLAPSYEQYF. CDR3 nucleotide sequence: TGTGCCAGCAGTGACCACGGACTAGCGCCTTCCTACGAGCAGTACTTC.

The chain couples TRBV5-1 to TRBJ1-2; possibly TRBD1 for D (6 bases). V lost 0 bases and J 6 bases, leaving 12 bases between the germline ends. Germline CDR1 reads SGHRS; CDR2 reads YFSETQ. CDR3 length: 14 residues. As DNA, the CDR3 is TGCGCCAGCAGCTTGGCCCCAGGGGTGAATGGCTACACCTTC. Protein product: CASSLAPGVNGYTF.

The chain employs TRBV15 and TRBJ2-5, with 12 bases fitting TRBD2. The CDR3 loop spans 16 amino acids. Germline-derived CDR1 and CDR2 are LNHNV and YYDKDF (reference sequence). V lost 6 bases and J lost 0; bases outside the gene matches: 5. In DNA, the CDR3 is TGTGCCACCAGAGCTAGCGGGGGGGGGTACCAAGAGACCCAGTACTTC. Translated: CATRASGGGYQETQYF.

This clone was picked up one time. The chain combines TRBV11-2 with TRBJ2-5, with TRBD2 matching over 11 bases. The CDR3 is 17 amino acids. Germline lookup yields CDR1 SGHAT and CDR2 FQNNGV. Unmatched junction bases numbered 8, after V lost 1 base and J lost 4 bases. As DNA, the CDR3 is TGTGCCAGCAGCTTAGCGATAGCGGGGGGGCCGGGAGAGACCCAGTACTTC. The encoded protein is CASSLAIAGGPGETQYF.

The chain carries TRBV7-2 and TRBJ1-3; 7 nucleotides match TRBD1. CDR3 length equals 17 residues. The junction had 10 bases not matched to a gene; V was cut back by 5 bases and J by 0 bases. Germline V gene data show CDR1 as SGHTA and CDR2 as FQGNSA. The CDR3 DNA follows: TGTGCCAGCAGCCCGAGACCGACAGGGAGCTCTGGAAACACCATATATTTT. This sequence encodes CASSPRPTGSSGNTIYF. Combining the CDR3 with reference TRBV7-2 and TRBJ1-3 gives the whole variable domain GAGVSQSPSNKVTEKGKDVELRCDPISGHTALYWYRQSLGQGLEFLIYFQGNSAPDKSGLPSDRFSAERTGGSVSTLTIQRTQQEDSAVYLCASSPRPTGSSGNTIYFGEGSWLTVV.

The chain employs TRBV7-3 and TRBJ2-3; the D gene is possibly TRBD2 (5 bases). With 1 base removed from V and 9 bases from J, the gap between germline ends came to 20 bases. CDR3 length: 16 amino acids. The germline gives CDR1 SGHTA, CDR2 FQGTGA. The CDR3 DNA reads TGTGCCAGCAGCTTAAGCTCTCTCCAACCCCGGGAAACGCAGTATTTT. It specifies CASSLSSLQPRETQYF.

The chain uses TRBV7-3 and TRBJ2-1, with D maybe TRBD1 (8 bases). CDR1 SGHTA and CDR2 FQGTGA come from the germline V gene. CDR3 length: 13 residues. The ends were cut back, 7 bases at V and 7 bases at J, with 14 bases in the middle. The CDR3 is CASNRGGENEQFF. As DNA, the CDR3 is TGTGCCAGCAACAGGGGGGGGGAAAATGAGCAGTTCTTC.

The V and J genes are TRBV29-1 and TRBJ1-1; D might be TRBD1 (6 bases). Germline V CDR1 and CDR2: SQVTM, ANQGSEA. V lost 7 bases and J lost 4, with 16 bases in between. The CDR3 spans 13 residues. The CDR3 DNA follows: TGCAGCGCCAGGGGAAGCTCAGGCACTGAAGCTTTCTTT. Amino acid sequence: CSARGSSGTEAFF.

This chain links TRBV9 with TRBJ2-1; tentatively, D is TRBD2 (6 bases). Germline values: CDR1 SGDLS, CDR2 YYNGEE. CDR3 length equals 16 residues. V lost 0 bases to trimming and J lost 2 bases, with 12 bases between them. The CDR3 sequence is CASSVGGDPAYNEQFF. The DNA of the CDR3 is TGTGCCAGCAGCGTAGGCGGGGATCCTGCCTACAATGAGCAGTTCTTC. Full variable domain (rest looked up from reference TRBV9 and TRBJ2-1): DSGVTQTPKHLITATGQRVTLRCSPRSGDLSVYWYQQSLDQGLQFLIQYYNGEERAKGNILERFSAQQFPDLHSELNLSSLELGDSALYFCASSVGGDPAYNEQFFGPGTRLTVL.

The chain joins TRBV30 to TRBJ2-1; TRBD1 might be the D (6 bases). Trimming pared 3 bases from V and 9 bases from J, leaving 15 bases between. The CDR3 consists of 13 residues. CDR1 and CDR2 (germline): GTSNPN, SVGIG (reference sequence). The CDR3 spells CAWREGHGFEQFF. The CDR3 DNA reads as TGTGCCTGGAGAGAGGGACATGGGTTTGAGCAGTTCTTC.

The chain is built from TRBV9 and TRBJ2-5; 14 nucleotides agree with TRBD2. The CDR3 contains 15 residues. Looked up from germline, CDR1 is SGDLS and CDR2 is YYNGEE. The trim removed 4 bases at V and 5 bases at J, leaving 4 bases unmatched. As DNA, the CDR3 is TGTGCCAGCAGCTCGGGACTAGCGGGGGTGGAGACCCAGTACTTC. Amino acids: CASSSGLAGVETQYF.

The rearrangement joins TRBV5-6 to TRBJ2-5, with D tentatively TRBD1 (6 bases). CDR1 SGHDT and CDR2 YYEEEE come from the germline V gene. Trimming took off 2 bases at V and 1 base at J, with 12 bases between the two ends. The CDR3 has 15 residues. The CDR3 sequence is CASSLTGRPQETQYF. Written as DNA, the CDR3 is TGTGCCAGCAGCTTAACAGGGCGACCCCAAGAGACCCAGTACTTC. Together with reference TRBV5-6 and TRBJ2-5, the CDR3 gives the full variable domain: DAGVTQSPTHLIKTRGQQVTLRCSPKSGHDTVSWYQQALGQGPQFIFQYYEEEERQRGNFPDRFSGHQFPNYSSELNVNALLLGDSALYLCASSLTGRPQETQYFGPGTRLLVL.

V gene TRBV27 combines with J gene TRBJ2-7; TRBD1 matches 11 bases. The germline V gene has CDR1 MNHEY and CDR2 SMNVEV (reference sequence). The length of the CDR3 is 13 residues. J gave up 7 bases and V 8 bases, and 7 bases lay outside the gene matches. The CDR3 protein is CASLGTGGGEQYF. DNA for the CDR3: TGTGCCAGCCTCGGGACAGGGGGAGGTGAGCAGTACTTC.

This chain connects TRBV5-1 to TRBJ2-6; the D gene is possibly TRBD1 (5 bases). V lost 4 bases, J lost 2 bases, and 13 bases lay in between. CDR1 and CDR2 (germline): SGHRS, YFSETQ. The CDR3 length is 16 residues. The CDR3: CASSANLGAGANVLTF. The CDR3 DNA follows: TGCGCCAGCAGCGCAAACCTAGGGGCTGGGGCCAACGTCCTGACTTTC.

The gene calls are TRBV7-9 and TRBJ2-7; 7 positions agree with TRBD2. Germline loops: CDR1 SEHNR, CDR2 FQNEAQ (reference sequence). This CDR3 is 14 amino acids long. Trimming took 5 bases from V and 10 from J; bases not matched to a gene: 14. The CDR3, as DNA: TGTGCCAGCAGCCGATCCGGACTAGTTTATATTCAGTACTTC. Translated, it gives CASSRSGLVYIQYF.

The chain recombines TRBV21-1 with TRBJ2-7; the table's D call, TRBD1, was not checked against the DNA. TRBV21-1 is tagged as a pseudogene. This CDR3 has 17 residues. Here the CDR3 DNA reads TGTGCCAGCATCCACTCAGAAATAGGGGGCGGCAAAAAGGAGCAGTACTTC. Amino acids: CASIHSEIGGGKKEQYF.

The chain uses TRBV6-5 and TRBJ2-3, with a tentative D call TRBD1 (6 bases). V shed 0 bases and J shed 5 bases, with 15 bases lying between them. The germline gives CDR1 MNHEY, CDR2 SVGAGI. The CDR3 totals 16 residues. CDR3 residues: CASSYSIRQERDTQYF. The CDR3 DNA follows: TGTGCCAGCAGTTACTCGATCAGACAGGAAAGAGATACGCAGTATTTT.

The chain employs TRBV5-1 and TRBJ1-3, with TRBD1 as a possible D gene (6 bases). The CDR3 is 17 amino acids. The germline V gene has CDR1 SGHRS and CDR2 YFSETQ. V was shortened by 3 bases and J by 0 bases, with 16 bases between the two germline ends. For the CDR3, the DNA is TGCGCCAGCAGCTGGGGGCAGGGAACCCACTCTGGAAACACCATATATTTT. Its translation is CASSWGQGTHSGNTIYF.